These T cell receptor beta chains were read from a single sample in a study of blood T cells in healthy people across ages. TCRdb re-called the 5' RACE reads through MiXCR, storing one row per CDR3 protein. The sample carries approximately 800,000 distinct CDR3 sequences, 55% to 75% recorded once. The sample comprised blood. Every receptor here comes from a man aged 30 to 45 in good health. The CDR3 runs from the conserved cysteine through the conserved F or W. The order of the fields is D gene, V gene, clone size, J gene, CDR3 length, CDR3 DNA, CDR3 protein. The D gene is left open where the match is weak. Clone sizes are given selectively: once, few, many, or a class where the clone is expanded.

>.|TRBV27|few|TRBJ2-1|13
TGTGCCAGCAGTTTTTTGGGGGCCCGGGAGCAGTTCTTC
CASSFLGAREQFF
>TRBD1|TRBV6-6|once|TRBJ2-1|17
TGTGCCAGCAGTAACCCAACGACAGGGAGTGTCTACAATGAGCAGTTCTTC
CASSNPTTGSVYNEQFF
>.|TRBV29-1|.|TRBJ2-3|12
TGCAGCGGGGGGACCCTCGCGGATACGCAGTATTTT
CSGGTLADTQYF
>TRBD2|TRBV7-6|.|TRBJ2-5|19
TGTGCCAGCAGCCTTCTTAAGCCCCCCCGACTAGCGGGAGTGGAGACCCAGTACTTC
CASSLLKPPRLAGVETQYF
>TRBD2|TRBV13|.|TRBJ2-3|16
TGTGCCAGCAGCTTAGAGTCTAGCGGACACACAGATACGCAGTATTTT
CASSLESSGHTDTQYF
>TRBD1|TRBV19|.|TRBJ2-7|15
TGTGCCAGCGGGACAGGGGGCATAAAATCCTACGAGCAGTACTTC
CASGTGGIKSYEQYF
>.|TRBV5-4|once|TRBJ2-7|13
TGTGCCAGCAGCTCGTACGGGCCCTACGAGCAGTACTTC
CASSSYGPYEQYF
>.|TRBV3-1|.|TRBJ1-6|12
TGTGCCAGCAGCCAAGATCTACAGGGCCTCCACTTT
CASSQDLQGLHF
>.|TRBV6-2/TRBV6-3|.|TRBJ1-1|16
TGTGCCAGCAGCTTTTCTCGGACAGTGCTGAACACTGAAGCTTTCTTT
CASSFSRTVLNTEAFF
>TRBD2|TRBV20-1|.|TRBJ2-3|15
TGCAGTGCTAGACTGGCCCTAGCGGGCCGGGATACGCAGTATTTT
CSARLALAGRDTQYF
>.|TRBV20-1|.|TRBJ2-1|13
TGCAGTGCTACCTTCTCGATGGGAATTGAGCAGTTCTTC
CSATFSMGIEQFF
>.|TRBV18|few|TRBJ2-5|14
TGTGCCAGCTCACCTGCAGGGGGAGGAGAGACCCAGTACTTC
CASSPAGGGETQYF
>.|TRBV7-9|.|TRBJ2-3|13
TGTGCCATTAGATCGGGGACGGCAGATACGCAGTATTTT
CAIRSGTADTQYF
>TRBD1|TRBV7-2|few|TRBJ2-7|15
TGTGCCAGCAGCTTAGGCCGACAGGGTAACCACGAGCAGTACTTC
CASSLGRQGNHEQYF
>TRBD2|TRBV11-2|few|TRBJ2-1|15
TGTGCCAGCAGCACGTGGGACTACCGGGACAATGAGCAGTTCTTC
CASSTWDYRDNEQFF
>.|TRBV6-1|.|TRBJ1-2|13
TGTGCCAGCGGTCAATATCCTTTAGGTGGCTACACCTTC
CASGQYPLGGYTF
>TRBD1|TRBV7-9|few|TRBJ1-2|15
TGTGCCAGCAGCTTACCGGGACAGGCATTATATGGCTACACCTTC
CASSLPGQALYGYTF